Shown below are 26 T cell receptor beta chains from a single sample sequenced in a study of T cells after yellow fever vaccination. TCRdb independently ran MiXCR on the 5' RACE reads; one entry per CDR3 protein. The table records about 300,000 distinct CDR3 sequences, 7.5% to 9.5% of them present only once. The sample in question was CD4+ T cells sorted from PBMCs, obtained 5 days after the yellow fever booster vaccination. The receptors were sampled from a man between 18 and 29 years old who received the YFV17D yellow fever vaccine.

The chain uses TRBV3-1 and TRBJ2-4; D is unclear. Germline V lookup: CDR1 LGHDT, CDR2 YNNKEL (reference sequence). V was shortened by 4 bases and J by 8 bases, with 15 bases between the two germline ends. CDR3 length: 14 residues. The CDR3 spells CASSPRRDADIQYF. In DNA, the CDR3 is TGTGCCAGCAGCCCGCGCCGAGATGCGGACATTCAGTACTTC.

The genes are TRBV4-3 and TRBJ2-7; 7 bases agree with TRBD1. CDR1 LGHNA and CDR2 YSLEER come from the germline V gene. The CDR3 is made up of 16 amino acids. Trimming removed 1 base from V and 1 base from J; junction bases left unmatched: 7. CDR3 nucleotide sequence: TGCGCCAGCAGCCAAGCCGGGACAGCGGAATCCTACGAGCAGTACGTC. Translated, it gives CASSQAGTAESYEQYV.

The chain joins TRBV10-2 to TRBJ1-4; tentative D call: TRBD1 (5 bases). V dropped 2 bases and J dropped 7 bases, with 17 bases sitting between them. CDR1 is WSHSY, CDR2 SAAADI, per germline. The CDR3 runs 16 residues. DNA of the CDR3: TGCGCCAGCAGTGAGCCCGACAGCCTCCTTGGTGAAAAACTGTTTTTT. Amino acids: CASSEPDSLLGEKLFF.

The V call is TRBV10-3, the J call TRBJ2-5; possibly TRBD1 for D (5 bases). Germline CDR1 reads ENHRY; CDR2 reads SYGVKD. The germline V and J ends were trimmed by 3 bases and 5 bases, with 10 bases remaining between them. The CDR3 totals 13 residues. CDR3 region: CAISDQGGETQYF. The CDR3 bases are TGTGCCATCAGTGATCAGGGTGGGGAGACCCAGTACTTC.

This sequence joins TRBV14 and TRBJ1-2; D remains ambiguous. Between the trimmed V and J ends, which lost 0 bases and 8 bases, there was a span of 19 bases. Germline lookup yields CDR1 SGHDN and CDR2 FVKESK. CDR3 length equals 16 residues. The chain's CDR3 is CASSQEGWSGLRGYTF. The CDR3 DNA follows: TGTGCCAGCAGCCAAGAGGGCTGGTCAGGCCTAAGGGGCTACACCTTC.

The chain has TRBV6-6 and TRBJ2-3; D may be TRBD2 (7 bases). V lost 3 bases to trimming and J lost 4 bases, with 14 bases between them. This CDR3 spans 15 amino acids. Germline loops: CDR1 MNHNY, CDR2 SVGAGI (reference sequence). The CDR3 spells CASSYRGAEADTQYF. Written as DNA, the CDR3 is TGTGCCAGCAGTTATCGGGGGGCCGAGGCAGATACGCAGTATTTT.

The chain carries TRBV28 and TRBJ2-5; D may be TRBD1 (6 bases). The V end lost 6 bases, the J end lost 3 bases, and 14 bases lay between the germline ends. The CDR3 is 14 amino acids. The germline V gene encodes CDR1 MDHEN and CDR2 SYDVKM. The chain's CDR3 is CASSSPGQEETQYF. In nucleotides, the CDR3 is TGTGCCAGCAGCTCACCGGGACAAGAAGAGACCCAGTACTTC.

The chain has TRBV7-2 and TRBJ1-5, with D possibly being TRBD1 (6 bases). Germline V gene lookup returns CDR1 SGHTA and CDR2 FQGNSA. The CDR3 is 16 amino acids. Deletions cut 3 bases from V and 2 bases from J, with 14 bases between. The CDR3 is CASSFGRGMGNQPQHF. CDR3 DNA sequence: TGTGCCAGCAGCTTCGGCAGGGGTATGGGCAATCAGCCCCAGCATTTT.

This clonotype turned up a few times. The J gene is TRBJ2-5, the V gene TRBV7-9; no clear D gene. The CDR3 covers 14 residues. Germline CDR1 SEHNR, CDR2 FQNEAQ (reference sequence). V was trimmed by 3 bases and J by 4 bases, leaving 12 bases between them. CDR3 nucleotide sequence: TGTGCCAGCAGCTTTTCTGCGTCCCCAGAGACCCAGTACTTC. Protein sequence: CASSFSASPETQYF.

The CDR3 nucleotides read TGCAGTGCTATTCGGCAGGGAGAGACCCAGTACTTC. Translating it yields CSAIRQGETQYF. V is TRBV20-1 and J is TRBJ2-5, with TRBD1 as a possible D gene (5 bases). CDR3 length: 12 amino acids. Germline CDR1 is DFQATT and CDR2 is SNEGSKA (reference sequence). V dropped 4 bases and J dropped 4 bases, with 10 bases sitting between them.

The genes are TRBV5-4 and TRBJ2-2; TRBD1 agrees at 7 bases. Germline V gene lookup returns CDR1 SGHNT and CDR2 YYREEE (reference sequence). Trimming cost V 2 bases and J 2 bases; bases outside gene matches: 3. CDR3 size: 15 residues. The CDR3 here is CASSFLGGNTGELFF. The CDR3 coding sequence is TGTGCCAGCAGCTTCCTAGGGGGCAACACCGGGGAGCTGTTTTTT.

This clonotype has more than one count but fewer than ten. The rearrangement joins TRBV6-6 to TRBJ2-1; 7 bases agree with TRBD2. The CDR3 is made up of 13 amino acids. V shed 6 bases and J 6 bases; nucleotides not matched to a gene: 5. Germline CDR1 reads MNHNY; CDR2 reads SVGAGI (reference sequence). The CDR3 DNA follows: TGTGCCAGCAGACGGGGGAGGGGCAATGAGCAGTTCTTC. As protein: CASRRGRGNEQFF.

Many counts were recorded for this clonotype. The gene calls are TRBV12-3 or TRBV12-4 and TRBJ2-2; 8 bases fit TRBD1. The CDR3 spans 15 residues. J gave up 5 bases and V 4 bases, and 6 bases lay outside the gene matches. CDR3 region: CASSSRGRGTGELFF. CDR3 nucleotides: TGTGCCAGCAGTTCCAGGGGGCGCGGAACCGGGGAGCTGTTTTTT.

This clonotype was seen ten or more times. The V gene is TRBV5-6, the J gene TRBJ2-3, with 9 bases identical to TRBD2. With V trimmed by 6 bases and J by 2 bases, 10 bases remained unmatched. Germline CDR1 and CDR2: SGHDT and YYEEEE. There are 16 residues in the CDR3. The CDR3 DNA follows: TGTGCCAGCACCCTGGGGGAGCGGGGGGCCACAGATACGCAGTATTTT. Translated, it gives CASTLGERGATDTQYF.

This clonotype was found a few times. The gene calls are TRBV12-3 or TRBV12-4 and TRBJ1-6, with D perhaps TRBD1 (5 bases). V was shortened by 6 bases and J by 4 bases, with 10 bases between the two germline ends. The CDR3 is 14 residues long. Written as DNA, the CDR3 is TGTGCCAGCAGCCCGACAGTTTATAATTCACCCCTCCACTTT. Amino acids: CASSPTVYNSPLHF.

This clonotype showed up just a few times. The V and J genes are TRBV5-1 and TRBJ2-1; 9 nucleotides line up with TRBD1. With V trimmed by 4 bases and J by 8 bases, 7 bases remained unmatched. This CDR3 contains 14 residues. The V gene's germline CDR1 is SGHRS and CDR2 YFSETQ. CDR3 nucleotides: TGCGCCAGCAGCGTTCGGACAGGGGCGGATGAGCAGTTCTTC. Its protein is CASSVRTGADEQFF.

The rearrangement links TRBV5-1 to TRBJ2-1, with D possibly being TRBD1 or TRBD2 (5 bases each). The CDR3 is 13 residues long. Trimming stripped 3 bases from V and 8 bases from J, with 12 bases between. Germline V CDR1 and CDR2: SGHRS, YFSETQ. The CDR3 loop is CASSSGLGDEQFF. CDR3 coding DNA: TGCGCCAGCAGCTCGGGGCTGGGGGATGAGCAGTTCTTC.

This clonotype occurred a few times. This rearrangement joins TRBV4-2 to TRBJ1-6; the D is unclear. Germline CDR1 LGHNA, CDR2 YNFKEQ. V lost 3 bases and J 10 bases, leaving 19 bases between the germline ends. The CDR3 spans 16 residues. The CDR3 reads CASSHSEVKGRSPLHF. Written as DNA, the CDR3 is TGTGCCAGCAGCCATAGTGAAGTGAAGGGTCGGTCACCCCTCCACTTT.

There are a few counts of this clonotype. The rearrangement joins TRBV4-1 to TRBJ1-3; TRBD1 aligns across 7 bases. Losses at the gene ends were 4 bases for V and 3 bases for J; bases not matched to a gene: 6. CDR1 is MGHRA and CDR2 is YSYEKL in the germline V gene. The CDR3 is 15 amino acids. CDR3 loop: CASSPEGTDGNTIYF. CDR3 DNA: TGCGCCAGCAGCCCTGAGGGGACAGATGGAAACACCATATATTTT.

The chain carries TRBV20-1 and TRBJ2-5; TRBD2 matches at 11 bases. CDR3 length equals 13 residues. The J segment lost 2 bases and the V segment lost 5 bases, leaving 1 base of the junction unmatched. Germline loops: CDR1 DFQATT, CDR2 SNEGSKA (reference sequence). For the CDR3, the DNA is TGCAGTGCTTTAGCGGGGGGGCAAGAGACCCAGTACTTC. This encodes CSALAGGQETQYF.

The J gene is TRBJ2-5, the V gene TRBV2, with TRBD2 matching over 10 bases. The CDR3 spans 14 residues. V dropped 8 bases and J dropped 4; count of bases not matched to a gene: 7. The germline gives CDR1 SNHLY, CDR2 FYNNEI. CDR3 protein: CASGIAGGRETQYF. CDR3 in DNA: TGTGCCAGCGGGATAGCGGGGGGCCGAGAGACCCAGTACTTC.

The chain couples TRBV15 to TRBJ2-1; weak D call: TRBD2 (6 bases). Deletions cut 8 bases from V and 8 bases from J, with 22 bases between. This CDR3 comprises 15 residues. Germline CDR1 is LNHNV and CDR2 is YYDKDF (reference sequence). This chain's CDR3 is CATPDSGWIRDEQFF. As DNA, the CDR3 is TGTGCCACCCCTGATAGCGGCTGGATTAGGGATGAGCAGTTCTTC.

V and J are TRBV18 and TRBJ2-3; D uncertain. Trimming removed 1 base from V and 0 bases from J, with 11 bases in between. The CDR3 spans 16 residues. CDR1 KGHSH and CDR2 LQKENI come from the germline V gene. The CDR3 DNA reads TGTGCCAGCTCACCACTGCCAAGTACGAGCACAGATACGCAGTATTTT. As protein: CASSPLPSTSTDTQYF.

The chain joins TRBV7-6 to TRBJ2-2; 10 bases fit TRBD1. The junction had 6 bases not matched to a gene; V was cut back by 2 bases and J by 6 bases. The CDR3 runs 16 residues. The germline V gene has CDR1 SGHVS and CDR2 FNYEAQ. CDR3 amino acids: CASSLRQGASAGELFF. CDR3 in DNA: TGTGCCAGCAGCTTAAGACAGGGGGCAAGTGCCGGGGAGCTGTTTTTT.

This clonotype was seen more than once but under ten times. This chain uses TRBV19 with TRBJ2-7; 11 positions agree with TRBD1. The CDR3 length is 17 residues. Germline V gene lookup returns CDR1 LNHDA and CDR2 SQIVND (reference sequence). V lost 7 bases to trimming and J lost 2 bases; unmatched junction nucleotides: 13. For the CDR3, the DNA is TGTGCCAGTACCAGGACAGGGGGCGCGGTAACTACCTACGAGCAGTACTTC. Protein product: CASTRTGGAVTTYEQYF.

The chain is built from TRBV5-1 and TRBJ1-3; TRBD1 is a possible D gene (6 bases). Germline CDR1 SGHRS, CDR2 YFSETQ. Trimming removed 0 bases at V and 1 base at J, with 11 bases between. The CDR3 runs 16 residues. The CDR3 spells CASSLEAGASGNTIYF. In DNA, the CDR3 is TGCGCCAGCAGCTTGGAGGCGGGGGCTTCTGGAAACACCATATATTTT.